This T cell receptor beta chain was captured by sequencing in a study of identical twins. Germline V gives CDR1 LNHNV, CDR2 YYDKDF (reference sequence). The CDR3 covers 14 residues. With 0 bases removed from V and 8 bases from J, the gap between germline ends came to 13 bases. TCRdb re-derived calls from the 5' RACE reads in MiXCR, one entry per CDR3 protein. The repertoire holds about 250,000 distinct CDR3 sequences, around 15% seen once, with approximately 9.3% in the top ten. This sequence was found in a woman in her late teens or twenties in good health. The sample comprised memory (CD45RO+) T cells sorted from blood. The chain uses TRBV15 and TRBJ1-2; D is uncertain. The DNA of the CDR3 is TGTGCCACCAGCAGAGATAAGTCTACAAGGGGCTACACCTTC. Translated: CATSRDKSTRGYTF.